Listed here are 5 T cell receptor beta chains from one sample, sequenced in a study of blood T cell repertoires in COVID-19. Clones were read by immunoSEQ multiplex PCR, and TCRdb kept only the in-frame ones, dropping some. The data contain around 100,000 clones, 85% of them seen just once; the ten biggest clones take up around 13%. Input material: peripheral blood. Receptor source: a human donor in a cohort sampled during active COVID-19.

This clone was seen a handful of times. The chain uses TRBV18 and TRBJ2-1, with TRBD1 matching 8 bases. With V trimmed by 6 bases and J by 2 bases, 6 bases remained unmatched. Germline CDR1 and CDR2: KGHSH and LQKENI. The CDR3 runs to 15 residues. The CDR3 bases are TGTGCCAGCTCTAGAGGACAGGGTCCCTACAATGAGCAGTTCTTC. Its protein product is CASSRGQGPYNEQFF.

The gene calls are TRBV19 and TRBJ1-1, with D tentatively TRBD1 (6 bases). This CDR3 contains 14 residues. CDR1 LNHDA and CDR2 SQIVND come from the germline V gene (reference sequence). The V end was cut by 2 bases, the J end by 1 base, with 8 bases between. DNA of the CDR3: TGTGCCAGTAGTATAATCAGGGGGAACACTGAAGCTTTCTTT. This sequence encodes CASSIIRGNTEAFF.

The chain recombines TRBV30 with TRBJ2-1; D is unclear. CDR1 GTSNPN and CDR2 SVGIG come from the germline V gene (reference sequence). The CDR3 consists of 15 residues. V lost 0 bases, J lost 0 bases, and 9 bases lay in between. CDR3 residues: CAWSVLSGSYNEQFF. As DNA, the CDR3 is TGTGCCTGGAGTGTACTATCTGGCTCCTACAATGAGCAGTTCTTC.

The rearrangement joins TRBV9 to TRBJ2-7; 9 bases are shared with TRBD1. CDR1 and CDR2 (germline): SGDLS, YYNGEE. This CDR3 contains 16 residues. V lost 0 bases and J lost 7; bases outside the gene matches: 11. CDR3 in DNA: TGTGCCAGCAGCGTAGACCCTGGGACAGGGAAGAGAGAGCAGTACTTC. It specifies CASSVDPGTGKREQYF.

This chain connects TRBV11-2 to TRBJ1-2, with TRBD1 matching 10 bases. Per the germline V gene, CDR1 is SGHAT and CDR2 is FQNNGV. The CDR3 extends over 15 amino acids. Germline trimming cut 5 bases from V and 6 bases from J; bases unmatched to any gene: 9. The CDR3 nucleotides read TGTGCCAGCAGCCTTCCCGGGACAGGGGTTAATGGCTACACCTTC. This gives the protein CASSLPGTGVNGYTF.